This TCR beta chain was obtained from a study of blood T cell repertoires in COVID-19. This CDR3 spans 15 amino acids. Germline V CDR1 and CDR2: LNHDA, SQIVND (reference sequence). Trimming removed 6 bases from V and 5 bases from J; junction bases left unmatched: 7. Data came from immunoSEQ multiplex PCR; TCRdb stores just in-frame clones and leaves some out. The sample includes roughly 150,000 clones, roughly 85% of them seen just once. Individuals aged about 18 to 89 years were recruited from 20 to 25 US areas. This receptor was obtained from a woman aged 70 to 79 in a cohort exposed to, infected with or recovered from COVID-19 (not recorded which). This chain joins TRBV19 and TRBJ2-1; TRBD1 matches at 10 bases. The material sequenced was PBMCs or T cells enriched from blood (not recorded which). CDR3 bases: TGTGCCAGTAGCCTTCGGGACAGGGGCCACAATGAGCAGTTCTTC. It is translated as CASSLRDRGHNEQFF.